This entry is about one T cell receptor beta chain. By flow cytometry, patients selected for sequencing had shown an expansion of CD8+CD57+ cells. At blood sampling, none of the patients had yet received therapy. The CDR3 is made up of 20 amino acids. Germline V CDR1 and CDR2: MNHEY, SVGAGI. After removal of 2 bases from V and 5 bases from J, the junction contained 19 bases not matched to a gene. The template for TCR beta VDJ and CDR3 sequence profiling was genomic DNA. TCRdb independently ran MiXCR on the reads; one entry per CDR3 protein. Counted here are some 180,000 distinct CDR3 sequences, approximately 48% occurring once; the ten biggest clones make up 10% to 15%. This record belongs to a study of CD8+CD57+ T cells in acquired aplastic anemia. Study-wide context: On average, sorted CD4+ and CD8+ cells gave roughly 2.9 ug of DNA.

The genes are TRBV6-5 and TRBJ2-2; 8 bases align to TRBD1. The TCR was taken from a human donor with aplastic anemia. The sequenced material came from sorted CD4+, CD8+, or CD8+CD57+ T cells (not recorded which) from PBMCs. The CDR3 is CASSYLRTGIIAARTGELFF. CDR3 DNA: TGTGCCAGCAGTTACCTCAGGACAGGGATAATAGCGGCCAGAACCGGGGAGCTGTTTTTT.